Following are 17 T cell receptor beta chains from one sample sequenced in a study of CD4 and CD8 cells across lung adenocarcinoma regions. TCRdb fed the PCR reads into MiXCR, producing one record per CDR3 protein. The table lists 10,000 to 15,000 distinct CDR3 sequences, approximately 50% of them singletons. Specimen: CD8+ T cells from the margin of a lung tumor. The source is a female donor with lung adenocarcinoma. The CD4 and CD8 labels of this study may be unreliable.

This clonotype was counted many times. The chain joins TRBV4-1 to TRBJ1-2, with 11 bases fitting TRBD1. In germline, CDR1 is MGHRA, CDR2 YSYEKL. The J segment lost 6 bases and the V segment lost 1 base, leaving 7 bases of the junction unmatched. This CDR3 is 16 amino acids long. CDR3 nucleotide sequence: TGCGCCAGCAGCCAAGGCTGGACAGGGGGCGAGGATGGCTACACCTTC. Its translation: CASSQGWTGGEDGYTF.

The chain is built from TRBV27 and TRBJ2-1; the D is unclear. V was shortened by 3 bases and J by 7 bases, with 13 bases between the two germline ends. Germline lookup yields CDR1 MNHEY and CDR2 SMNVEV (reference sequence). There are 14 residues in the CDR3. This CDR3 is CASSFFNSLNEQFF. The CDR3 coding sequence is TGTGCCAGCAGTTTTTTTAACAGCTTAAATGAGCAGTTCTTC.

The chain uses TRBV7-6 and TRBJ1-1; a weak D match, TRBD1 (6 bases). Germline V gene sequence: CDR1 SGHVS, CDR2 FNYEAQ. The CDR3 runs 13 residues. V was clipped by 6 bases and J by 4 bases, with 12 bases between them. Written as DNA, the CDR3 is TGTGCCAGCAGAGGGGGGACGGGCACTGAAGCTTTCTTT. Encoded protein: CASRGGTGTEAFF. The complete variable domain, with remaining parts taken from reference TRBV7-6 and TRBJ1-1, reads GAGVSQSPRYKVTKRGQDVALRCDPISGHVSLYWYRQALGQGPEFLTYFNYEAQQDKSGLPNDRFSAERPEGSISTLTIQRTEQRDSAMYRCASRGGTGTEAFFGQGTRLTVV.

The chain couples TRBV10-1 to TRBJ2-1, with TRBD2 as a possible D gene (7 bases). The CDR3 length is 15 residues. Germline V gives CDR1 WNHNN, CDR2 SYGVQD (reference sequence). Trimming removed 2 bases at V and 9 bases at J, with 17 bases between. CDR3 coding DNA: TGCGCCAGCAGTGAGCGGGGGGCTTCGATCGTTGAGCAGTTCTTC. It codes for CASSERGASIVEQFF.

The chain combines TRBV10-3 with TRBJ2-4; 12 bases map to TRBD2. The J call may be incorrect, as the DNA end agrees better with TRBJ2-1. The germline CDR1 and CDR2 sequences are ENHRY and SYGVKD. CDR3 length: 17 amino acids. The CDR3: CAISDRRLAGDRYEQFF. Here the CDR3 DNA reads TGTGCCATCAGTGACCGCCGACTAGCGGGAGACCGGTATGAGCAGTTCTTC.

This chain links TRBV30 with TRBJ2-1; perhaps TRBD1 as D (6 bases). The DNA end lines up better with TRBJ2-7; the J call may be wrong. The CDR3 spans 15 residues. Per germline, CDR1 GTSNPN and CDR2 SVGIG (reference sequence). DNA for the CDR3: TGTGCCTGGAGTGTACCACCGGACAGTTCCTACGAGCAGTACTTC. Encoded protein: CAWSVPPDSSYEQYF.

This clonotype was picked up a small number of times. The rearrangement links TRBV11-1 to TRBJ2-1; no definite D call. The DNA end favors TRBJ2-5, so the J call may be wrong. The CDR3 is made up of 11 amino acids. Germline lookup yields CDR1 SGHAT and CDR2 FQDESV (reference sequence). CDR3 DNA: TGTGCCTCGGCCGCGTCGGAGACCCAGTACTTC. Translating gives CASAASETQYF.

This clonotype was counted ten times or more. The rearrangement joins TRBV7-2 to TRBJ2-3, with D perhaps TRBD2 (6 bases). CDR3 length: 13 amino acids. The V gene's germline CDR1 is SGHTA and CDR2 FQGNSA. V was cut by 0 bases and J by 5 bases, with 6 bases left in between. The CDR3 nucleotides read TGTGCCAGCAGCTTAGCGCGGGGAGATACGCAGTATTTT. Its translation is CASSLARGDTQYF.

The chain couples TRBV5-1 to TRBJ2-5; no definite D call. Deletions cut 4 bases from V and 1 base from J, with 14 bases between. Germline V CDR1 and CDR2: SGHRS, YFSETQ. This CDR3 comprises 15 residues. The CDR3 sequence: CASSPVSSVQETQYF. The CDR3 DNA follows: TGCGCCAGCAGCCCCGTGTCAAGCGTCCAAGAGACCCAGTACTTC.

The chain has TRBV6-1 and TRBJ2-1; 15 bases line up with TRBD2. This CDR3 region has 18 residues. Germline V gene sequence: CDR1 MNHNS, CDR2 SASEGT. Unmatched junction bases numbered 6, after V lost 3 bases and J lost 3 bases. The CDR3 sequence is CASSDGGLAGGFYNEQFF. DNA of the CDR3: TGTGCCAGCAGTGATGGGGGACTAGCGGGAGGTTTCTACAATGAGCAGTTCTTC.

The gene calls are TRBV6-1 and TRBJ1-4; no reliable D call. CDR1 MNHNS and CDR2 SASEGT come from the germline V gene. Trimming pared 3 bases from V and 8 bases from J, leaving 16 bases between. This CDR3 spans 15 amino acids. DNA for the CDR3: TGTGCCAGCAGTGAGGATACTACCGTCGGGGAAAAACTGTTTTTT. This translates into CASSEDTTVGEKLFF.

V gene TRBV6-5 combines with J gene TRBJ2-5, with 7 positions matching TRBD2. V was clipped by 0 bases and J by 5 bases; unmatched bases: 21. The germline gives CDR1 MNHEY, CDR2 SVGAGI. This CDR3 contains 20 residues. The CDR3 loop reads CASSYSVGVGGGGGGETQYF. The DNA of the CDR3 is TGTGCCAGCAGTTACTCGGTTGGGGTGGGGGGGGGGGGGGGGGGGGAGACCCAGTACTTC.

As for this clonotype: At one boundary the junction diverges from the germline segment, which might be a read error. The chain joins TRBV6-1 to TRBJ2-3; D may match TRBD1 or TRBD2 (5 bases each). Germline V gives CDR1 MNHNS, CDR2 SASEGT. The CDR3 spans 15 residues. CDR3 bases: TGTGCCAGCAGTCCGGGGCGGTGGGGCCCAAATACGCAGTATTTC. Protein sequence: CASSPGRWGPNTQYF.

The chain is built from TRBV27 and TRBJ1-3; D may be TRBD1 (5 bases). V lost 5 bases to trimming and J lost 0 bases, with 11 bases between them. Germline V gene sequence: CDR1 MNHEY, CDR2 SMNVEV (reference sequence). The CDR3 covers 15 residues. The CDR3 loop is CASSPRGSSGNTIYF. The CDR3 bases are TGTGCCAGCAGTCCCCGGGGGAGCTCTGGAAACACCATATATTTT.

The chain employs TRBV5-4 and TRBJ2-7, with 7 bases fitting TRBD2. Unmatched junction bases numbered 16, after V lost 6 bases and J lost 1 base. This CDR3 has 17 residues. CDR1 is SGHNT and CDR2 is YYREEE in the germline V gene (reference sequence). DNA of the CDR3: TGTGCCAGCACCTCTGGGGGGGGACCGAAGAGGTCCTACGAGCAGTACTTC. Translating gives CASTSGGGPKRSYEQYF. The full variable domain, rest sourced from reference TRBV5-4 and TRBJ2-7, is ETGVTQSPTHLIKTRGQQVTLRCSSQSGHNTVSWYQQALGQGPQFIFQYYREEENGRGNFPPRFSGLQFPNYSSELNVNALELDDSALYLCASTSGGGPKRSYEQYFGPGTRLTVT.

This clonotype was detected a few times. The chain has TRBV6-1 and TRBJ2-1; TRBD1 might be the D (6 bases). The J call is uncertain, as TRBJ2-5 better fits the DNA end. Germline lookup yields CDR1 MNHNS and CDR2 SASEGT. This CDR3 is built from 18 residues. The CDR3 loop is CASSETFRGGGSVETQYF. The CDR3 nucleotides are TGTGCCAGCAGTGAAACCTTCAGGGGCGGAGGAAGTGTAGAGACCCAGTACTTC.

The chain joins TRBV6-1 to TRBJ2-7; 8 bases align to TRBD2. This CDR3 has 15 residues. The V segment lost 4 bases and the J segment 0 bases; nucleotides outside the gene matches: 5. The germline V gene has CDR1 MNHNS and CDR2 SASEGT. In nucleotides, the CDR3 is TGTGCCAGCAGTGTCGGCGGGGGGCCCTCCTACGAGCAGTACTTC. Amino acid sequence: CASSVGGGPSYEQYF.